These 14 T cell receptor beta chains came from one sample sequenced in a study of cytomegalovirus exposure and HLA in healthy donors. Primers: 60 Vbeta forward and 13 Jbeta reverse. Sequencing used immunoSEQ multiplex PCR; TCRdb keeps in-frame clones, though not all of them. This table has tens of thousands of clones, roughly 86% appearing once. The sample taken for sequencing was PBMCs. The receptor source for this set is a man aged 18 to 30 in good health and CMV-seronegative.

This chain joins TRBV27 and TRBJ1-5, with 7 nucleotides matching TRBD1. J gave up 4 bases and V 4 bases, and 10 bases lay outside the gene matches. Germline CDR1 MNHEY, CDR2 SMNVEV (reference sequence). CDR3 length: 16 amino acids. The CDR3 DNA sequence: TGTGCCAGCAGTTCCTACCAGACAGGGAAGAATCAGCCCCAGCATTTT. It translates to CASSSYQTGKNQPQHF.

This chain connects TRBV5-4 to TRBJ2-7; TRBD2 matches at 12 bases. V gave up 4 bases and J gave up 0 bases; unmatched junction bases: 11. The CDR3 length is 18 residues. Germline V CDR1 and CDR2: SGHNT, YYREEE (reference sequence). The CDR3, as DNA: TGTGCCAGCAGCCCCGGCGGACTAGCGGGGAGTCCCTCCTACGAGCAGTACTTC. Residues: CASSPGGLAGSPSYEQYF.

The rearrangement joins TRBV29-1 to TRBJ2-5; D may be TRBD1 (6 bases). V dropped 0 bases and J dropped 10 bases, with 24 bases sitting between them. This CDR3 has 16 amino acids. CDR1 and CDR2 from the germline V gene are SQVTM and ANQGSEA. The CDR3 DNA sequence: TGCAGCGTTGAAGATCTAATGCGACAGGAGAGTCCCCGCCAGTACTTC. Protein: CSVEDLMRQESPRQYF.

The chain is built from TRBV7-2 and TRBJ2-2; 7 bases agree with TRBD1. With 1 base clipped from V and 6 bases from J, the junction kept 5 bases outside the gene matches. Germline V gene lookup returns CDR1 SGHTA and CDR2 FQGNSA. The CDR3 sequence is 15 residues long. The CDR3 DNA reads TGTGCCAGCAGCTTAGGACAGGGTAACCCCGGGGAGCTGTTTTTT. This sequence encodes CASSLGQGNPGELFF.

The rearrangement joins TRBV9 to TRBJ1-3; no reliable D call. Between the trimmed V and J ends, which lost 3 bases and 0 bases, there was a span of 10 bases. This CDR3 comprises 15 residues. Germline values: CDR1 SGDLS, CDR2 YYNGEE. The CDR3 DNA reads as TGTGCCAGCAGCGCGCGTACAGCCTCTGGAAACACCATATATTTT. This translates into CASSARTASGNTIYF.

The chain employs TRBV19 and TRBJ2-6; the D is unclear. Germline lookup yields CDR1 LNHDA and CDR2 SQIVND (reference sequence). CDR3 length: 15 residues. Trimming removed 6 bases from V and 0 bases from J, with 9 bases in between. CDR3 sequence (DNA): TGTGCCAGTAGGGGCCCCGGCTCTGGGGCCAACGTCCTGACTTTC. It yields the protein CASRGPGSGANVLTF.

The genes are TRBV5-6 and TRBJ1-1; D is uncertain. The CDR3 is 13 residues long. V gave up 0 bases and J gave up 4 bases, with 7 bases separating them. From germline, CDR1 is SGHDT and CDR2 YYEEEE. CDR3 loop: CASSLDSSTEAFF. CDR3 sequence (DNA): TGTGCCAGCAGCTTGGACTCGAGCACTGAAGCTTTCTTT.

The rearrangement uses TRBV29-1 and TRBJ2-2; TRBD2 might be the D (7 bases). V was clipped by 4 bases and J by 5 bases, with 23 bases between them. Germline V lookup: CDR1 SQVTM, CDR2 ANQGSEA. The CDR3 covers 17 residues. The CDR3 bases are TGCAGCGTTGCGGGACACCGGACTAGTTTGGTTACCGGGGAGCTGTTTTTT. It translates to CSVAGHRTSLVTGELFF.

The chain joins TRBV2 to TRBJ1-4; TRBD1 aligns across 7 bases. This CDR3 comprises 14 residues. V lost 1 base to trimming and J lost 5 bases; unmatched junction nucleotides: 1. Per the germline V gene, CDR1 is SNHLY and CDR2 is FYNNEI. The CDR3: CASSEGTGNEKLFF. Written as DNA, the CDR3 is TGTGCCAGCAGTGAAGGGACAGGCAATGAAAAACTGTTTTTT.

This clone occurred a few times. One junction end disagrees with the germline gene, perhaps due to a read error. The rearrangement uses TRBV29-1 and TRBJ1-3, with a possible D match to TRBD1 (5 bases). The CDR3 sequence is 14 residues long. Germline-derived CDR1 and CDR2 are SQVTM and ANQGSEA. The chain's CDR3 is CSVDDVTQGNNIYF. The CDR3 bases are TGCAGCGTTGACGACGTGACGCAGGGAAACAACATATATTTT.

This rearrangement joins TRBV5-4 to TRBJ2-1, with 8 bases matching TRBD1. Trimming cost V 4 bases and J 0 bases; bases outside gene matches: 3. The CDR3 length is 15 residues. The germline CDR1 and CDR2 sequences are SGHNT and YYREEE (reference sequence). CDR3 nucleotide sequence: TGTGCCAGCAGCCCAACAGGGGGCTCCTACAATGAGCAGTTCTTC. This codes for CASSPTGGSYNEQFF. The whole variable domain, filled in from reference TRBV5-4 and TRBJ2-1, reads ETGVTQSPTHLIKTRGQQVTLRCSSQSGHNTVSWYQQALGQGPQFIFQYYREEENGRGNFPPRFSGLQFPNYSSELNVNALELDDSALYLCASSPTGGSYNEQFFGPGTRLTVL.

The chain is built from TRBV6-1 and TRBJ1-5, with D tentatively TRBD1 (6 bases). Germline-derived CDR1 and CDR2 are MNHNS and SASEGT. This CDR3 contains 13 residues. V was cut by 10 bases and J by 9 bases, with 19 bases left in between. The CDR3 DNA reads TGTGCCATCTCAACAGGGCAATTGACGCCCCAGCATTTT. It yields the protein CAISTGQLTPQHF.

CDR3 loop: CASSLGARGAFF. The CDR3 coding sequence is TGTGCCAGCAGCTTAGGGGCCAGGGGGGCTTTCTTT. The chain combines TRBV7-2 with TRBJ1-1; 7 bases are a match to TRBD1. Germline V gene lookup returns CDR1 SGHTA and CDR2 FQGNSA. V trimming: 1 base; J trimming: 11 bases; junction bases outside the gene matches: 4. There are 12 residues in the CDR3.

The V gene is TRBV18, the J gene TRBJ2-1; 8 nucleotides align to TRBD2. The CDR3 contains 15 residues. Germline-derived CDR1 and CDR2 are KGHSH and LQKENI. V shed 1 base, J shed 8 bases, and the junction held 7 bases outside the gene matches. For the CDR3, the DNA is TGTGCCAGCTCACCACAGCGAGCGGGGGTACATGAGCAGTTCTTC. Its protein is CASSPQRAGVHEQFF.